The clone carrying this T cell receptor beta chain was seen only once. The antigen is unknown. Sequenced by immunoSEQ multiplex PCR; TCRdb stores in-frame clones only, minus some. The sample yields roughly 32,000 clones, roughly 80% seen once. This sample was taken from a study of OX40 agonist ivuxolimab in advanced cancers. Whole-study context: Cohort: approximately 83% men, mean age 60, aged about 23 to 80.

Broader study findings: Antigen specificity was not determined for the expanded peripheral T cells.

CDR3 size: 15 residues. The germline V gene has CDR1 SGHVS and CDR2 FQNEAQ. Deletions cut 5 bases from V and 1 base from J, with 12 bases between. The V call is TRBV7-8, the J call TRBJ2-1, with D unresolved. The material sequenced was CD4+ or CD8+ T cells sorted from blood, taken in a trial of the OX40 agonist ivuxolimab. The sequence derives from an adult with an advanced solid tumor such as melanoma, head and neck, liver or kidney cancer. CDR3 coding DNA: TGTGCCAGCAGCCCCCAGACCCCGTCCTACAATGAGCAGTTCTTC. Its translation: CASSPQTPSYNEQFF.